This T cell receptor beta chain came from a study of cytomegalovirus exposure and HLA in healthy donors. 60 Vbeta and 13 Jbeta primers were used in PCR. Clones were read by immunoSEQ multiplex PCR, and TCRdb kept only the in-frame ones, dropping some. This repertoire shows about 190,000 clones, roughly 80% found once; its top ten account for about 1.8%. The length of the CDR3 is 15 residues. From germline, CDR1 is WSHSY and CDR2 SAAADI. This clone was counted only a few times. One end of the junction is discordant with germline, which a read error may explain. This sample includes further DNA sequences coding for the same CDR3.

Sequencing was done on a sample of PBMCs. The rearrangement links TRBV10-2 to TRBJ1-1; TRBD1 agrees at 8 bases. The TCR originated in a woman aged 18-35 years in good health and CMV-seronegative. The CDR3 sequence: CASSGTGDPGTEAFF. CDR3 DNA sequence: TGTGCCAGCAGTGGGACAGGCGATCCCGGAACTGAAGCTTTCTTT.